This T cell receptor beta chain comes out of a study of blood T cells in healthy people across ages. Each sample yielded at least 6 million isolated PBMCs. The authors extracted at least 6 micrograms of total RNA per sample. Together with a sample-barcoded 5' primer, a J-beta primer mix was included in a second PCR lasting roughly 6 to 12 cycles. Every sample gave at least 2.5 million paired-end reads containing CDR3. TCRdb re-analysed the 5' RACE reads in MiXCR, keeping a single row per CDR3 protein. The sample includes 1.5 million to 2 million distinct CDR3 sequences, about 30% of them seen just once. V gave up 3 bases and J gave up 13 bases, with 12 bases separating them. Germline loops: CDR1 DFQATT, CDR2 SNEGSKA (reference sequence). The CDR3 runs 11 residues. Points from the study as a whole: Unsorted PBMC input precluded a conclusive naive versus antigen-experienced comparison.

This clonotype appeared a few times. Its target is unknown. The chain couples TRBV20-1 to TRBJ1-4, with TRBD1 as a possible D gene (5 bases). The TCR originated in a young woman in good health. Material: blood. CDR3 sequence: CSAREGPRLFF. The DNA for the CDR3 is TGCAGTGCTAGGGAGGGGCCGCGACTGTTTTTT.